This T cell receptor (beta chain) stems from a study of response to subunit inactivated influenza vaccine. This clonotype was seen ten or more times. Its specificity is not known. General study points: Authors suggested few new T cells are recruited by each seasonal influenza vaccination.

MiXCR, run by TCRdb on the RT-PCR reads, gives a single entry per CDR3 protein. The repertoire includes hundreds of thousands of distinct CDR3 sequences, approximately 12% of them detected once, and roughly a tenth sits in the top ten. The material was PBMCs from blood, obtained on the day of vaccination. The TCR comes from a man in his fifties who received an inactivated influenza vaccine.

CDR3 nucleotide sequence: TGTGCCAGCAGTTTATTTCCGGTGGACTTTAGTGGCTTCACTGAGCAGTTCTTC. Its translation is CASSLFPVDFSGFTEQFF. V and J are TRBV6-5 and TRBJ2-1; tentative D call: TRBD2 (5 bases). The CDR3 is 18 residues long. Germline V gives CDR1 MNHEY, CDR2 SVGAGI. Deletions cut 4 bases from V and 9 bases from J, with 28 bases between.